These 28 T cell receptor beta chains originate from one sample sequenced in a study of T cells in Graves' hyperthyroidism and ophthalmopathy. The CDR3 regions of TCR beta were amplified from RNA transcripts. In the first-round RT-PCR of the TCR CDR3, the HTBI primer set was used. In TCRdb, the multiplex PCR reads were re-called with MiXCR into one record per CDR3 protein. The table has around 450,000 distinct CDR3 sequences, roughly 14% seen once. Sequencing was carried out using blood. These receptors all stem from a woman between 18 and 29 years old with Graves' hyperthyroidism.

This clonotype was observed at least ten times. The chain uses TRBV19 and TRBJ1-1; D not certain. Trimming took off 10 bases at V and 2 bases at J, with 14 bases between the two ends. The CDR3 has 13 amino acids. From germline, CDR1 is LNHDA and CDR2 SQIVND (reference sequence). The CDR3 loop is CATASRGNTEAFF. The CDR3 DNA sequence: TGTGCCACCGCAAGCCGGGGAAACACTGAAGCTTTCTTT.

The sample holds a few counts of this clonotype. This chain connects TRBV6-5 to TRBJ2-1; D uncertain. CDR1 is MNHEY and CDR2 is SVGAGI in the germline V gene. V was trimmed by 4 bases and J by 0 bases, leaving 4 bases between them. The length of the CDR3 is 13 residues. The CDR3 loop is CASSWSSYNEQFF. CDR3 in DNA: TGTGCCAGCAGTTGGAGCTCCTACAATGAGCAGTTCTTC.

Many counts were recorded for this clonotype. The chain joins TRBV3-1 to TRBJ2-3, with a possible D match to TRBD2 (5 bases). The CDR3 spans 17 residues. CDR1 LGHDT and CDR2 YNNKEL come from the germline V gene (reference sequence). The V end lost 4 bases, the J end lost 5 bases, and 22 bases lay between the germline ends. The CDR3 protein is CASSLEGAVGGIDTQYF. The CDR3 coding sequence is TGTGCCAGCAGCCTAGAGGGAGCGGTCGGAGGTATAGATACGCAGTATTTT.

The chain combines TRBV7-6 with TRBJ2-1; 12 bases align to TRBD2. V was clipped by 5 bases and J by 7 bases; unmatched bases: 12. Germline V gene sequence: CDR1 SGHVS, CDR2 FNYEAQ. The CDR3 spans 17 residues. Here the CDR3 DNA reads TGTGCCAGCAGCCCTAGCGGGGGGGCGGTGTTTGGGAATGAGCAGTTCTTC. It translates to CASSPSGGAVFGNEQFF.

This clonotype was recorded a few times. J is TRBJ1-2 and V is TRBV20-1; D is unclear. The CDR3 contains 12 residues. Germline lookup yields CDR1 DFQATT and CDR2 SNEGSKA (reference sequence). V was cut by 5 bases and J by 4 bases, with 11 bases left in between. This CDR3 reads CSAEAVGYGYTF. Written as DNA, the CDR3 is TGCAGTGCTGAGGCAGTCGGCTATGGCTACACCTTC.

CDR3 DNA sequence: TGTGCCAGCGGACAGGGGGCTTTTGGCTCCTATAATTCACCCCTCCACTTT. Translated: CASGQGAFGSYNSPLHF. The J gene is TRBJ1-6, the V gene TRBV2; the match to TRBD1 covers 11 bases. Trimming cost V 8 bases and J 0 bases; bases outside gene matches: 6. The V gene's germline CDR1 is SNHLY and CDR2 FYNNEI. The CDR3 loop spans 17 amino acids.

As to this clonotype: With a much larger clone just one base away, this may be a read error. The conserved closing phenylalanine or tryptophan is absent in this CDR3, likely reflecting a read error. V is TRBV3-1 and J is TRBJ2-5; no firm D call. This CDR3 has 15 residues. V shed 2 bases and J shed 2 bases, with 12 bases lying between them. Germline V gives CDR1 LGHDT, CDR2 YNNKEL (reference sequence). For the CDR3, the DNA is TGTGCCAGCAGCCAACCCCGGATATTACAAGAGACCCAGTACCTC. It yields the protein CASSQPRILQETQYL.

In this sample, this clonotype turned up many times. This rearrangement joins TRBV28 to TRBJ2-1, with D unclear. CDR3 length: 13 amino acids. Trimming shortened V by 7 bases and J by 2 bases, and 9 bases separated the two germline ends. Germline-derived CDR1 and CDR2 are MDHEN and SYDVKM. The DNA of the CDR3 is TGTGCCAGCATCCCGGGTACCTACAATGAGCAGTTCTTC. Its protein product is CASIPGTYNEQFF.

This clonotype was found a few times. V gene TRBV5-1 combines with J gene TRBJ2-7, with TRBD2 matching over 8 bases. The V gene's germline CDR1 is SGHRS and CDR2 YFSETQ. V lost 5 bases and J lost 6; bases outside the gene matches: 7. This CDR3 spans 13 amino acids. The CDR3 DNA sequence: TGCGCCAGCAGTACAATAAGCGGGAGCGAGCAGTACTTC. This gives the protein CASSTISGSEQYF. The full variable domain, with the rest looked up from reference TRBV5-1 and TRBJ2-7, is KAGVTQTPRYLIKTRGQQVTLSCSPISGHRSVSWYQQTPGQGLQFLFEYFSETQRNKGNFPGRFSGRQFSNSRSEMNVSTLELGDSALYLCASSTISGSEQYFGPGTRLTVT.

The chain employs TRBV4-1 and TRBJ1-6, with TRBD1 identical over 10 bases. CDR1 MGHRA and CDR2 YSYEKL come from the germline V gene. The junction had 8 bases not matched to a gene; V was cut back by 3 bases and J by 6 bases. CDR3 size: 17 residues. The CDR3 protein is CASSQRQGALSNSPLHF. Here the CDR3 DNA reads TGCGCCAGCAGCCAGAGACAGGGGGCGCTCTCTAATTCACCCCTCCACTTT.

In this sample, this clonotype turned up many times. The chain employs TRBV29-1 and TRBJ2-5; perhaps TRBD1 as D (6 bases). Germline CDR1 SQVTM, CDR2 ANQGSEA. This CDR3 contains 13 residues. Trimming cost V 5 bases and J 5 bases, with 15 bases left between them. In DNA, the CDR3 is TGCAGCGTTCGGACAGATTGGGTCGAGACCCAGTACTTC. Translating gives CSVRTDWVETQYF.

This clonotype was detected a few times. One end of the junction varies from germline; a read error may be responsible. The chain has TRBV7-6 and TRBJ2-5; the match to TRBD2 covers 14 bases. The CDR3 runs 17 residues. Germline V gives CDR1 SGHVS, CDR2 FNYEAQ. The chain's CDR3 is CAGSLKTSGGDQETQYF. Here the CDR3 DNA reads TGTGCCGGCAGCTTAAAGACTAGCGGGGGGGACCAAGAGACCCAGTACTTC.

The chain links TRBV28 to TRBJ1-1; the match to TRBD1 covers 7 bases. The V and J ends lost 6 bases and 6 bases, in that order; junction bases with no gene match: 7. Germline CDR1 reads MDHEN; CDR2 reads SYDVKM. The CDR3 is made up of 13 amino acids. The CDR3 sequence is CASSLPDRAEAFF. CDR3 coding DNA: TGTGCCAGCAGCCTCCCCGACAGGGCTGAAGCTTTCTTT.

This clonotype showed up many times. The rearrangement links TRBV27 to TRBJ2-1; 7 bases are a match to TRBD2. Germline CDR1 is MNHEY and CDR2 is SMNVEV (reference sequence). V shed 5 bases, J shed 8 bases, and the junction held 9 bases outside the gene matches. The CDR3 length is 14 residues. This CDR3 reads CASSPRTRRDEQFF. Here the CDR3 DNA reads TGTGCCAGCAGTCCAAGGACTAGGAGGGATGAGCAGTTCTTC.

The sample holds a few counts of this clonotype. The chain employs TRBV9 and TRBJ2-5; the match to TRBD2 covers 9 bases. This CDR3 has 17 amino acids. Germline V gene sequence: CDR1 SGDLS, CDR2 YYNGEE. Unmatched junction bases numbered 7, after V lost 0 bases and J lost 1 base. The CDR3 DNA follows: TGTGCCAGCAGCGTAGCGACCGGCGGGGGGGCCCAAGAGACCCAGTACTTC. Translating it yields CASSVATGGGAQETQYF.

This clonotype was detected ten times or more. The J gene is TRBJ1-2, the V gene TRBV6-1; the D gene is possibly TRBD1 (5 bases). This CDR3 is 16 amino acids long. CDR1 and CDR2 from the germline V gene are MNHNS and SASEGT. V was clipped by 0 bases and J by 7 bases, with 18 bases between them. The CDR3 sequence is CASSEAGTEVIAGYTF. CDR3 sequence (DNA): TGTGCCAGCAGTGAAGCCGGGACGGAAGTAATTGCTGGCTACACCTTC.

This clonotype was seen a few times. J is TRBJ1-4 and V is TRBV15; 8 nucleotides line up with TRBD1. There are 16 residues in the CDR3. Germline CDR1 reads LNHNV; CDR2 reads YYDKDF (reference sequence). V was pared by 1 base and J by 3 bases, with 4 bases of the junction left unmatched. In DNA, the CDR3 is TGTGCCACCAGCAGAGGAGACAGGGGTGCTAATGAAAAACTGTTTTTT. It yields the protein CATSRGDRGANEKLFF.

This clonotype was recorded at least ten times. V and J are TRBV28 and TRBJ2-7, with 12 bases identical to TRBD2. V lost 3 bases and J lost 3; bases outside the gene matches: 6. The V gene's germline CDR1 is MDHEN and CDR2 SYDVKM. The CDR3 is 16 residues long. The CDR3 bases are TGTGCCAGCAGTTTCATACTAGCGGGGGGAAGCTACGAGCAGTACTTC. It is translated as CASSFILAGGSYEQYF. The variable domain in full, completed from reference TRBV28 and TRBJ2-7, reads DVKVTQSSRYLVKRTGEKVFLECVQDMDHENMFWYRQDPGLGLRLIYFSYDVKMKEKGDIPEGYSVSREKKERFSLILESASTNQTSMYLCASSFILAGGSYEQYFGPGTRLTVT.

A few counts support this clonotype. The chain links TRBV29-1 to TRBJ2-5, with 9 bases identical to TRBD1. Trimming at V came to 3 bases and at J to 2 bases, leaving 19 bases not matched to a gene. The CDR3 is 19 residues long. Germline CDR1 SQVTM, CDR2 ANQGSEA. This CDR3 reads CSVDSWGIRDRASQETQYF. CDR3 in DNA: TGCAGCGTTGATTCGTGGGGTATCCGGGACAGGGCTTCTCAAGAGACCCAGTACTTC.

This clonotype was seen repeatedly, ten times or more. The V call is TRBV12-3 or TRBV12-4, the J call TRBJ1-1; 7 bases agree with TRBD1. J lost 0 bases, V lost 3 bases, and 13 bases had no gene match. CDR3 length: 18 amino acids. The DNA of the CDR3 is TGTGCCAGCAGTTTCCGGACAGGACACGGAGAGATGAACACTGAAGCTTTCTTT. It is translated as CASSFRTGHGEMNTEAFF.

This clonotype was counted at least ten times. This chain links TRBV28 with TRBJ2-2, with 8 bases aligning to TRBD1. Germline-derived CDR1 and CDR2 are MDHEN and SYDVKM. This CDR3 has 16 residues. J was trimmed by 5 bases and V by 5 bases; bases with no gene match: 10. The CDR3 DNA is TGTGCCAGCAGTGCCCGAGAGACAGGGGAAACCGGGGAGCTGTTTTTT. Protein: CASSARETGETGELFF.

This clonotype showed up many times. The chain couples TRBV2 to TRBJ2-7, with unresolved D. The ends were cut back, 6 bases at V and 3 bases at J, with 6 bases in the middle. CDR3 length: 11 residues. Germline-derived CDR1 and CDR2 are SNHLY and FYNNEI. Here the CDR3 reads CASRSYYEQYF. CDR3 DNA sequence: TGTGCCAGCAGAAGCTACTACGAGCAGTACTTC.

The chain joins TRBV6-1 to TRBJ2-4; 8 bases map to TRBD2. Looked up from germline, CDR1 is MNHNS and CDR2 is SASEGT. The V gene end was trimmed by 5 bases and the J gene end by 9 bases; junction bases not matched to a gene: 6. This CDR3 contains 13 residues. DNA of the CDR3: TGTGCCAGCAGTCCAGCGGGGGCGAGCATTCAGTACTTC. It encodes CASSPAGASIQYF.

This clonotype was seen just once. This clone may be a read error of a much larger clone one base away. The rearrangement uses TRBV6-2 or TRBV6-3 and TRBJ2-5, with 8 bases aligning to TRBD1. This CDR3 is built from 14 residues. Germline CDR1 and CDR2: MNHEY and SVGEGT. The V and J ends lost 1 base and 2 bases, in that order; junction bases with no gene match: 0. The CDR3 here is CASSYYRGQETQYF. CDR3 coding DNA: TGTGCCAGCAGTTACTACAGGGGGCAAGAGACCCAGTACTTC.

The chain employs TRBV5-6 and TRBJ2-5; 8 nucleotides agree with TRBD2. Germline V gene sequence: CDR1 SGHDT, CDR2 YYEEEE. This CDR3 region has 15 residues. With 3 bases clipped from V and 2 bases from J, the junction kept 6 bases outside the gene matches. CDR3 loop: CASSSFRGGQETQYF. The DNA of the CDR3 is TGTGCCAGCAGCTCTTTTCGGGGGGGTCAAGAGACCCAGTACTTC. The whole variable domain, remainder taken from reference TRBV5-6 and TRBJ2-5, is DAGVTQSPTHLIKTRGQQVTLRCSPKSGHDTVSWYQQALGQGPQFIFQYYEEEERQRGNFPDRFSGHQFPNYSSELNVNALLLGDSALYLCASSSFRGGQETQYFGPGTRLLVL.

This clonotype was counted between two and nine times. The chain carries TRBV3-1 and TRBJ2-7; possible D gene TRBD1, 6 bases. V lost 3 bases and J 2 bases, leaving 14 bases between the germline ends. CDR3 length equals 15 residues. CDR1 and CDR2 from the germline V gene are LGHDT and YNNKEL (reference sequence). The CDR3 DNA sequence: TGTGCCAGCAGCCATTTGGGGCGGACAGCCTACGAGCAGTACTTC. Protein: CASSHLGRTAYEQYF.

This clonotype was observed a few times. The rearrangement links TRBV4-1 to TRBJ1-3, with D perhaps TRBD1 (5 bases). CDR3 length: 15 amino acids. The V end was cut by 4 bases, the J end by 3 bases, with 13 bases between. Germline CDR1 MGHRA, CDR2 YSYEKL. CDR3 in DNA: TGCGCCAGCAGCCCAGCCGGGACTTATGGAAACACCATATATTTT. This translates into CASSPAGTYGNTIYF.

This clonotype was detected many times. The chain is built from TRBV3-1 and TRBJ2-1, with TRBD2 identical over 10 bases. Germline values: CDR1 LGHDT, CDR2 YNNKEL (reference sequence). The CDR3 sequence is 16 residues long. Trimming cost V 7 bases and J 0 bases; bases outside gene matches: 6. In DNA, the CDR3 is TGTGCCAGCACCCGGACTAGCGGCAGCTCCTACAATGAGCAGTTCTTC. It codes for CASTRTSGSSYNEQFF.